This T cell receptor beta chain was identified during a study of technical replicates of blood from several donors. This clone has only a few counts. Profiled with immunoSEQ multiplex PCR; TCRdb holds only in-frame clones, not every one. The sample carries tens of thousands of clones, around 92% recorded once. The origin of this receptor is a human donor in good health. Some clones in this sample may be carry-over from other donors' samples. The sequencing input was T cells isolated from PBMCs.

The CDR3 DNA sequence: TGTGCCAGCAGCCAGATTTATCGCAGGGATGTTGTTGAAAAACTGTTTTTT. It is translated as CASSQIYRRDVVEKLFF. The chain recombines TRBV4-2 with TRBJ1-4; the D gene is possibly TRBD1 (5 bases). The CDR3 length is 17 residues. The V end lost 3 bases, the J end lost 7 bases, and 21 bases lay between the germline ends. Germline V lookup: CDR1 LGHNA, CDR2 YNFKEQ.